A single sample gave rise to the 13 T cell receptor beta chains below, sequenced in a study of blood T cell repertoires in COVID-19. Assay: immunoSEQ multiplex PCR; the TCRdb copy retains only in-frame clones and omits some. The data hold some 300,000 clones, with around 86% observed a single time. The source material was PBMCs or T cells enriched from blood (not recorded which). All receptors come from a woman aged 40 to 50 who had recovered from COVID-19.

The V gene is TRBV7-9, the J gene TRBJ1-2; 7 nucleotides line up with TRBD1. Looked up from germline, CDR1 is SEHNR and CDR2 is FQNEAQ (reference sequence). This CDR3 is built from 16 residues. The V gene end was trimmed by 8 bases and the J gene end by 8 bases; junction bases not matched to a gene: 20. CDR3 bases: TGTGCCAGCCCTCCCTCGGACAGGCCGACGTCGGGGGGCTACACCTTC. Translated, it gives CASPPSDRPTSGGYTF.

Turning to this clone: This sample includes further DNA sequences coding for the same CDR3. The genes are TRBV7-9 and TRBJ1-1; a possible D gene is TRBD1 (5 bases). Trimming cost V 8 bases and J 1 base, with 14 bases left between them. This CDR3 has 14 residues. Germline CDR1 reads SEHNR; CDR2 reads FQNEAQ (reference sequence). This CDR3 is CASSSGRGNTEAFF. In nucleotides, the CDR3 is TGTGCCAGCTCCTCGGGGCGGGGGAACACTGAAGCTTTCTTT.

This chain links TRBV2 with TRBJ1-1, with 7 bases matching TRBD1. In germline, CDR1 is SNHLY, CDR2 FYNNEI. This CDR3 comprises 13 residues. Losses at the gene ends were 6 bases for V and 3 bases for J; bases not matched to a gene: 4. The CDR3 DNA reads TGTGCCAGCAGGGGACAGAGGGACACTGAAGCTTTCTTT. Its protein product is CASRGQRDTEAFF.

The J gene is TRBJ2-7, the V gene TRBV14; D is perhaps TRBD2 (6 bases). The CDR3 length is 12 residues. Trimming removed 4 bases from V and 6 bases from J, with 10 bases in between. Per the germline V gene, CDR1 is SGHDN and CDR2 is FVKESK. This chain's CDR3 is CASSLLGGEQYF. DNA of the CDR3: TGTGCCAGCAGCCTCCTCGGGGGCGAGCAGTACTTC.

The chain links TRBV18 to TRBJ1-1; D call uncertain. V lost 4 bases, J lost 1 base, and 16 bases lay in between. Germline CDR1 KGHSH, CDR2 LQKENI. The CDR3 is made up of 16 amino acids. The CDR3, as DNA: TGTGCCAGCTCACGCCCCGACCGGGTAACGAACACTGAAGCTTTCTTT. Its protein product is CASSRPDRVTNTEAFF.

The chain employs TRBV27 and TRBJ1-2; a weak D match, TRBD1 (5 bases). V gave up 6 bases and J gave up 2 bases, with 13 bases separating them. In germline, CDR1 is MNHEY, CDR2 SMNVEV (reference sequence). The CDR3 loop spans 14 amino acids. The CDR3 DNA sequence: TGTGCCAGCAGCCCAAGGGCAGGGAACTATGGCTACACCTTC. As protein: CASSPRAGNYGYTF.

The V call is TRBV25-1, the J call TRBJ1-1; 7 positions match TRBD1. Germline V gene sequence: CDR1 MGHDK, CDR2 SYGVNS. The CDR3 is 13 amino acids. Losses at the gene ends were 4 bases for V and 6 bases for J; bases not matched to a gene: 5. CDR3 residues: CASSVTGAAEAFF. CDR3 DNA sequence: TGTGCCAGCAGTGTAACAGGGGCCGCTGAAGCTTTCTTT.

This clone was counted once. The V gene is TRBV19, the J gene TRBJ1-4, with D possibly being TRBD1 (5 bases). Germline lookup yields CDR1 LNHDA and CDR2 SQIVND (reference sequence). This CDR3 region has 14 residues. Trimming took off 6 bases at V and 3 bases at J, with 11 bases between the two ends. CDR3 region: CASRATGANEKLFF. CDR3 DNA sequence: TGTGCCAGTAGGGCCACAGGAGCTAATGAAAAACTGTTTTTT.

The rearrangement uses TRBV2 and TRBJ1-1; TRBD1 might be the D (6 bases). Trimming shortened V by 5 bases and J by 4 bases, and 14 bases separated the two germline ends. Germline lookup yields CDR1 SNHLY and CDR2 FYNNEI. This CDR3 region has 14 residues. CDR3 nucleotide sequence: TGTGCCAGCAGTTCCACAGGGTTAGGCACTGAAGCTTTCTTT. Its translation is CASSSTGLGTEAFF.

This chain uses TRBV18 with TRBJ1-2; 7 bases match TRBD1. CDR1 is KGHSH, CDR2 LQKENI, per germline. The CDR3 covers 17 residues. V dropped 3 bases and J dropped 7; count of bases not matched to a gene: 17. In DNA, the CDR3 is TGTGCCAGCTCACCCTACCTACAGGGGAAGGGCGCGAGTGGCTACACCTTC. Its translation: CASSPYLQGKGASGYTF.

The chain recombines TRBV15 with TRBJ2-3; possibly TRBD2 for D (5 bases). Trimming took 4 bases from V and 3 from J, leaving 8 bases between them. The V gene's germline CDR1 is LNHNV and CDR2 YYDKDF (reference sequence). The CDR3 runs to 13 residues. Here the CDR3 DNA reads TGTGCCACCAGCACCGGGGTTACAGATACGCAGTATTTT. This translates into CATSTGVTDTQYF.

The V gene is TRBV28, the J gene TRBJ1-5, with TRBD1 matching 7 bases. With V trimmed by 8 bases and J by 4 bases, 5 bases remained unmatched. In germline, CDR1 is MDHEN, CDR2 SYDVKM. The CDR3 consists of 13 residues. The CDR3 protein is CASEGGGNQPQHF. The CDR3 nucleotides are TGTGCCAGCGAAGGGGGCGGGAATCAGCCCCAGCATTTT.

The chain employs TRBV7-8 and TRBJ2-1, with TRBD2 matching 9 bases. V gave up 4 bases and J gave up 4 bases; unmatched junction bases: 5. Looked up from germline, CDR1 is SGHVS and CDR2 is FQNEAQ. This CDR3 has 15 amino acids. The CDR3 loop reads CASSSGLAPYNEQFF. In DNA form, the CDR3 reads TGTGCCAGCAGCTCGGGACTAGCTCCGTACAATGAGCAGTTCTTC.